This is a list of T cell receptor beta chains from one sample in a study of blood T cell repertoires in COVID-19. Using immunoSEQ multiplex PCR, the repertoire was profiled, and TCRdb retains in-frame clones only, with some absent. This sample has 250,000 to 300,000 clones, with approximately 85% found just once. Sequencing input: peripheral blood. The receptors here all came from a man in his fifties or sixties with active or convalescent COVID-19. Each CDR3 is given with its conserved first and last residue. Fields, in order: V gene, J gene, CDR3 length, CDR3 protein.

TRBV21-1	TRBJ2-1	12	CASSRELAAPFF
TRBV10-3	TRBJ1-1	13	CAISEGMNTEAFF
TRBV5-6	TRBJ2-2	15	CATQGAGGNTGELFF
TRBV27	TRBJ1-1	13	CASQTAMNTEAFF
TRBV28	TRBJ2-3	15	CASSLLAHSSGRQYF
TRBV27	TRBJ2-7	15	CASRSGTGEPYEQYF
TRBV19	TRBJ1-3	17	CASSINRGPYSGNTIYF
TRBV10-3	TRBJ1-2	16	CAIRLSGTGTTSSYTF
TRBV2	TRBJ2-1	16	CASSEQGAGSYNEQFF
TRBV2	TRBJ1-2	15	CASSEERGGGYGYTF
TRBV6-1	TRBJ1-3	17	CASSDWGTGNSGNTIYF
TRBV4-2	TRBJ1-6	17	CASRSSQGDAYNSPLHF
TRBV7-2	TRBJ2-7	14	CASSPLLRSYEQYF
TRBV28	TRBJ2-1	15	CASRPNQLGPTSRFF
TRBV3-1/TRBV3-2	TRBJ1-5	14	CASSGTGANQPQHF
TRBV5-1	TRBJ2-1	17	CASNPRLLAGDYNEQFF
TRBV20-1	TRBJ2-1	11	CSAERANEQFF
TRBV5-4	TRBJ2-1	17	CASSLGVGASSYNEQFF
TRBV19	TRBJ1-5	14	CASSTDRVNQPQHF
TRBV28	TRBJ2-7	14	CASTSGAGGRQQYF
TRBV6-6	TRBJ1-5	15	CASSYRDRGNQPQHF
TRBV6-4	TRBJ2-3	14	CATLSGPWRDTQYF
TRBV30	TRBJ1-3	14	CAWIQATGRNTIYF
TRBV9	TRBJ2-3	13	CASSPTSTDTQYF
TRBV7-2	TRBJ2-3	15	CASSLAAGGTDTQYF
TRBV2	TRBJ2-3	13	CAMINSITDTQYF
TRBV5-1	TRBJ1-2	15	CASSLSGIQGNGYTF
TRBV5-1	TRBJ1-2	14	CASSLDGLGDGYTF
TRBV6-2/TRBV6-3	TRBJ2-5	16	CASSYRLRRPVETQYF
TRBV27	TRBJ1-1	15	CASSPHVGQGEEAFF
TRBV3-1/TRBV3-2	TRBJ2-1	15	CASSQGTGAYNEQFF
TRBV10-3	TRBJ2-1	12	CAISGRVDEQFF
TRBV6-5	TRBJ1-2	12	CASGIGTGGYTF
TRBV2	TRBJ2-5	16	CASSDGLAGGQETQYF
TRBV19	TRBJ2-1	17	CASSIEGGTSGRYEQFF
TRBV15	TRBJ2-5	18	CATSRDSSTGGPRETQYF
TRBV12-3/TRBV12-4	TRBJ2-1	13	CASSPRSYNEQFF
TRBV24-1	TRBJ2-1	20	CATSEYDGTSGRAAYNEQFF
TRBV7-9	TRBJ2-7	15	CASSPTSGRSDEQYF
TRBV28	TRBJ2-7	13	CASSKTGGNEQYF
TRBV30	TRBJ1-5	14	CAWSVLSSNQPQHF
TRBV19	TRBJ2-1	16	CASSGKRASSYNEQFF
TRBV20-1	TRBJ1-4	11	CSINRGEKLFF
TRBV2	TRBJ1-1	15	CASSEGARVRKGAFF
TRBV19	TRBJ1-1	15	CASSIGRGMNTEAFF
TRBV7-9	TRBJ2-3	15	CASSPLTDSTDTQYF
TRBV19	TRBJ1-3	15	CASMGRHLSGNTIYF
TRBV6-5	TRBJ1-2	13	CATSKDRGGGYTF
TRBV18	TRBJ2-4	19	CASSPFGGLAGVAKNIQYF
TRBV12-3/TRBV12-4	TRBJ2-7	13	CASSWAGRNEQYF
TRBV29-1	TRBJ2-7	13	CSVAGTGIYEQYF
TRBV4-2	TRBJ2-7	14	CASSQDYPSWEQYF
TRBV19	TRBJ1-2	12	CASSTSYYGYTF
TRBV7-9	TRBJ1-6	16	CASSPQTGHYNSPLHF